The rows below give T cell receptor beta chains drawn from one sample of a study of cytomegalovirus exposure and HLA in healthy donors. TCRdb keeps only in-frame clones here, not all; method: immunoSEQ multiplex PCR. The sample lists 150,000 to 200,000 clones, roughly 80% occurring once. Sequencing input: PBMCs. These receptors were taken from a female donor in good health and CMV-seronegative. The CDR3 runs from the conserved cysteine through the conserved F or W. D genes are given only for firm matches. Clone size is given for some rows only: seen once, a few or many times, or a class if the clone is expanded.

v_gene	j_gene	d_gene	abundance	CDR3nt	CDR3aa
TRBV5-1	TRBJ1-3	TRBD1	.	TGCGCCAGCAGACAACAGGGGGCTGGAAACACCATATATTTT	CASRQQGAGNTIYF
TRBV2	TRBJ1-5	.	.	TGTGCCAGCAGTCGGGAGTTTGGGAATCAGCCCCAGCATTTT	CASSREFGNQPQHF
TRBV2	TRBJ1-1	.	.	TGTGCCAGCAGTGGACAGTTGTTTAACACTGAAGCTTTCTTT	CASSGQLFNTEAFF
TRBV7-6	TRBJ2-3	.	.	TGTGCCAGCAGCCGGACAGATACGCAGTATTTT	CASSRTDTQYF
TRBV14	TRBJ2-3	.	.	TGTGCCAGCAGCCGACGGGACATTAGCACAGATACGCAGTATTTT	CASSRRDISTDTQYF
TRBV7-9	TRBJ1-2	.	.	TGTGCCAGCAGCCCACGGGACACTAACTATGGCTACACCTTC	CASSPRDTNYGYTF
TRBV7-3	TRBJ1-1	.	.	TGTGCCAGCAGCTTACAGGGGCAGAACACTGAAGCTTTCTTT	CASSLQGQNTEAFF
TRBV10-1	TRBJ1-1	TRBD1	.	TGCGCCAGCAGCCGGACAGGGGGGTCGACTGAAGCTTTCTTT	CASSRTGGSTEAFF
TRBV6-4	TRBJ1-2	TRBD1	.	TGTGCCAGCAGTGACCAGGGGGCAGGCTATGGCTACACCTTC	CASSDQGAGYGYTF
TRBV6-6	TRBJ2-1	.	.	TGTGCCAGCAGTTACTCTAGGGACTCGGGTGAGCAGTTCTTC	CASSYSRDSGEQFF
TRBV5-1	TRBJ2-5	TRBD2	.	TGCGCCAGCAGCCCGACTAGCGGGGGTCGTGAGACCCAGTACTTC	CASSPTSGGRETQYF
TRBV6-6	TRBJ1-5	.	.	TGTGCCAGCACAGGGAACAGCAATCAGCCCCAGCATTTT	CASTGNSNQPQHF
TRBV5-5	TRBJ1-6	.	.	TGTGCCAGCAGCTTGGTCAGCTCCTATAATTCACCCCTCCACTTT	CASSLVSSYNSPLHF
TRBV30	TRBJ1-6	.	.	TGTGCCTGGAGTGTACTAAGTTCACCCCTCCACTTT	CAWSVLSSPLHF
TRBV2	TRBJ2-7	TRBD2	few	TGTGCCAGCAGTACTTGGACTAGCGGAACCTACGAGCAGTACTTC	CASSTWTSGTYEQYF
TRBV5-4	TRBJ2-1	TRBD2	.	TGTGCCAGCAGCTTGTTGGCTAGCGGGCTCAATGAGCAGTTCTTC	CASSLLASGLNEQFF
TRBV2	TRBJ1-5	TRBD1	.	TGTGCCAGCAGGGCGACAGGGTCTAATAGCAATCAGCCCCAGCATTTT	CASRATGSNSNQPQHF
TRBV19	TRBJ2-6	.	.	TGTGCCATCCCCCGTCCCGGACAGTCCAGCTCTGGGGCCAACGTCCTGACTTTC	CAIPRPGQSSSGANVLTF
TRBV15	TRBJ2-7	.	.	TGTGCCACCAGCAGCCGGGACAGCGGGCAATACTACGAGCAGTACTTC	CATSSRDSGQYYEQYF
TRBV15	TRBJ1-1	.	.	TGTGCCACCAGCAGAGGGGCCGGGAACACTGAAGCTTTCTTT	CATSRGAGNTEAFF
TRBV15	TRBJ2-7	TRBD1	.	TGTGCCACCAGCCGCAACCCCGGGGGGACAGGGGGGCACGAGCAGTACTTC	CATSRNPGGTGGHEQYF
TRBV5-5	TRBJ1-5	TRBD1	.	TGTGCCAGCAGCCCGGGACAGAATAGCAATCAGCCCCAGCATTTT	CASSPGQNSNQPQHF
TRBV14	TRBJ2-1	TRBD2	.	TGTGCCAGCAGCCAAGATCTTAGACTAGCGAGGAATGAGCAGTTCTTC	CASSQDLRLARNEQFF
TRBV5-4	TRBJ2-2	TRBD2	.	TGTGCCAGCAGCTTGCGGCGGGAGATCACCACCGGGGAGCTGTTTTTT	CASSLRREITTGELFF
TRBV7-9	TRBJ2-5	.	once	TGTGCCAGCAGCTTAGAGCGGACAGAAGAGACCCAGTACTTC	CASSLERTEETQYF
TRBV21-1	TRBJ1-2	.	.	TGTGCCAGCAGCAAATCCTCAGGGGGCGGCGGCTACTCCTTC	CASSKSSGGGGYSF
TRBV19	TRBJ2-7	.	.	TGTGCCAGTAGTATAGATGACAGAACCTACGAGCAGTACTTC	CASSIDDRTYEQYF
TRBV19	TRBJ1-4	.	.	TGTGCCAGTAGTATAGCGGGTAGGAGGAGTGAAAAACTGTTTTTT	CASSIAGRRSEKLFF
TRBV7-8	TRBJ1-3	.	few	TGTGCCAGCAGCTTAAATGGAGACTCATTCTCTGGAAACACCATATATTTT	CASSLNGDSFSGNTIYF
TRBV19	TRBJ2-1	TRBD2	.	TGTGCCAGTAGTATAGTTGTGACTAGCGGGAGATATAATGAGCAGTTCTTC	CASSIVVTSGRYNEQFF
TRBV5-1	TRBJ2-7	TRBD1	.	TGCGCCAGCAGCTATGGGACAGATAGGGGCGAGCAGTACTTC	CASSYGTDRGEQYF
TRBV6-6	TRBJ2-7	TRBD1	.	TGTGCCAGTCATCCCGGGACAGGAACCTACGAGCAGTACTTC	CASHPGTGTYEQYF
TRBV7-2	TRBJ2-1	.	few	TGTGCCAGCAGCTATATCCGATACCGGGAGTCTGAGCAGTTCTTC	CASSYIRYRESEQFF
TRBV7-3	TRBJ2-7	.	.	TGTGCCAGCAGCTTCGAAGGGGATGCCTACGAGCAGTACTTC	CASSFEGDAYEQYF
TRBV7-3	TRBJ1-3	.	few	TGTGCCAGCAGTTTGAGGCCCGGGGGAGAAGGTGGAAACACCATATATTTT	CASSLRPGGEGGNTIYF
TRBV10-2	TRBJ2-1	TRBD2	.	TGCGCCAGCAGTGAGTCCCCCGGACTAGCGGGCTCCTACAATGAGCAGTTCTTC	CASSESPGLAGSYNEQFF
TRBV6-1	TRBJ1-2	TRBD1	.	TGTGCCAGCAGTCCCACCGGGACAGACTATGGCTACACCTTC	CASSPTGTDYGYTF
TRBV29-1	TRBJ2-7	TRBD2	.	TGCAGCGTTGGGACTAGCGGGACGGCCCACGAGCAGTACTTC	CSVGTSGTAHEQYF
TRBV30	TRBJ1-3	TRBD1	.	TGTGCCTGGAGCCCGTTATTAGGGACAGCGCGAAACACCATATATTTT	CAWSPLLGTARNTIYF
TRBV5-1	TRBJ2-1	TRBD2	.	TGCGCCAGCAGCTTGGGGCTAGCGGGAGTAGGTAATGAGCAGTTCTTC	CASSLGLAGVGNEQFF
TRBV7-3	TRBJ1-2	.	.	TGTGCCAGCAGCTTCCCCCAGGGGCGAGGCTACACCTTC	CASSFPQGRGYTF
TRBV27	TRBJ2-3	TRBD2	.	TGTGCCAGCAGTCCCACCGGACTAGCGGGGGGAACAGATACGCAGTATTTT	CASSPTGLAGGTDTQYF
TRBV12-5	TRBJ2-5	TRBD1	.	TGTGCTAGTGGTATGGCGACAGGGGGTCTCGGAGAGACCCAGTACTTC	CASGMATGGLGETQYF
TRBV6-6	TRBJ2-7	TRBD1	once	TGTGCCAGCAGTATCCCGGGACAGGGGGCGCGATACGAGCAGTACTTC	CASSIPGQGARYEQYF
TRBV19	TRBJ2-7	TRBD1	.	TGTGCCAGTAGTATGTGGGACAGGGGTTCCTACGAGCAGTACTTC	CASSMWDRGSYEQYF
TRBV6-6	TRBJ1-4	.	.	TGTGCCAGCAACACAGCCAATGAAAAACTGTTTTTT	CASNTANEKLFF
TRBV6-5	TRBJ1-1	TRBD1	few	TGTGCCAGCAGTTGGGGGACAGGGGTATTCACTGAAGCTTTCTTT	CASSWGTGVFTEAFF